The 6 T cell receptor beta chains below come from one sample, sequenced in a study of T cell repertoires in cytomegalovirus infection. TCRdb re-called the reads through MiXCR, storing one row per CDR3 protein. The sample lists around 240,000 distinct CDR3 sequences, approximately 24% occurring once. The sample taken for sequencing was CD8+ T cells from PBMCs. The receptors here all came from a human donor in good health (CMV status not recorded). Some clones in this sample may be carry-over from other donors' samples.

This clonotype was found a few times. The chain couples TRBV30 to TRBJ2-1; the match to TRBD2 covers 8 bases. Germline loops: CDR1 GTSNPN, CDR2 SVGIG (reference sequence). Trimming took 0 bases from V and 5 from J; bases not matched to a gene: 6. This CDR3 spans 15 amino acids. This CDR3 reads CAWSVLLAGNNEQFF. The CDR3 DNA follows: TGTGCCTGGAGTGTACTATTAGCGGGGAACAATGAGCAGTTCTTC.

This clonotype was counted only a few times. The chain has TRBV5-1 and TRBJ2-7; D possibly corresponds to TRBD2 (6 bases). The germline gives CDR1 SGHRS, CDR2 YFSETQ. The V gene lost 6 bases and the J gene lost 2 bases, with 12 bases spanning the gap. The CDR3 runs to 13 residues. The CDR3 nucleotides are TGCGCCAGCACGAGGAGGGACCCCTACGAGCAGTACTTC. Translated, it gives CASTRRDPYEQYF.

This clonotype was seen a handful of times. The chain carries TRBV12-5 and TRBJ1-6; D call uncertain. The CDR3 extends over 12 amino acids. The V and J ends lost 1 base and 11 bases respectively, with 6 bases between them. The germline gives CDR1 LGHNT, CDR2 FRNRAP. In nucleotides, the CDR3 is TGTGCTAGTGGTTTGGGGGTAGCACCCCTCCACTTT. Encoded protein: CASGLGVAPLHF.

This chain connects TRBV6-2 or TRBV6-3 to TRBJ2-7; the D is unclear. CDR1 is MNHEY and CDR2 is SVGEGT in the germline V gene. This CDR3 comprises 11 residues. The ends were cut back, 4 bases at V and 5 bases at J, with 6 bases in the middle. This chain's CDR3 is CASSSRDEQYF. The CDR3 DNA reads as TGTGCCAGCAGTTCCAGAGACGAGCAGTACTTC.

Concerning this clonotype itself: A much larger clone lies a single base off, so this may be a read error. The rearrangement joins TRBV7-8 to TRBJ2-3; TRBD1 might be the D (5 bases). The DNA end lines up better with TRBJ1-5; the J call may be wrong. The CDR3 covers 14 residues. Germline CDR1 is SGHVS and CDR2 is FQNEAQ. CDR3 DNA sequence: TGTGCCAGCAGCTTATGGGGGACTTTGGATACGCAGCATTTT. Protein sequence: CASSLWGTLDTQHF.

This clonotype was seen repeatedly, ten times or more. The chain carries TRBV20-1 and TRBJ1-2; D may be TRBD1 (5 bases). Trimming took off 6 bases at V and 5 bases at J, with 16 bases between the two ends. Germline values: CDR1 DFQATT, CDR2 SNEGSKA (reference sequence). CDR3 size: 13 residues. CDR3 sequence (DNA): TGCAGTGCCCAGACGGGACCGAATTATGGCTACACCTTC. Protein product: CSAQTGPNYGYTF.